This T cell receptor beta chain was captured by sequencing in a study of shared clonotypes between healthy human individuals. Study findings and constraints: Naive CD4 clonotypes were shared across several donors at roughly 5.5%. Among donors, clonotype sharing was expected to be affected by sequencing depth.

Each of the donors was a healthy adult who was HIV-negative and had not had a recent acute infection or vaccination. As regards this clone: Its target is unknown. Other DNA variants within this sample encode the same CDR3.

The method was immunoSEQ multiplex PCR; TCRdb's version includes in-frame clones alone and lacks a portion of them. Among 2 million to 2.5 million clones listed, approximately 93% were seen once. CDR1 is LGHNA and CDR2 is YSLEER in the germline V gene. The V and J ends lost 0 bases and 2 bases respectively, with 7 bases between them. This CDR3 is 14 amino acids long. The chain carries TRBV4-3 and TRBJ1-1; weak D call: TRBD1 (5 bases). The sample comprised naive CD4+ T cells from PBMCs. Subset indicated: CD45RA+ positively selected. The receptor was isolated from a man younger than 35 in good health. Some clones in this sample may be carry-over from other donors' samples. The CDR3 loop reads CASSQETGNTEAFF. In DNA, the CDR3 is TGCGCCAGCAGCCAAGAAACAGGAAACACTGAAGCTTTCTTT.